This T cell receptor (beta chain) was obtained from a study of radiotherapy plus CTLA-4 blockade in lung cancer. Looking at the study overall: Disease control was achieved by around 32% of patients, and objective responses by 18%.

Germline V gene sequence: CDR1 MGHRA, CDR2 YSYEKL. The CDR3 totals 15 residues. J gave up 4 bases and V 5 bases, and 4 bases lay outside the gene matches. Alongside CTLA-4 blockade with ipilimumab, patients with chemo-refractory metastatic non-small-cell lung cancer received focal radiation. The method was immunoSEQ multiplex PCR; TCRdb's version includes in-frame clones alone and lacks a portion of them. Here the sample spans under 70,000 clones, 70% to 80% being singletons. This rearrangement joins TRBV4-1 to TRBJ2-1; TRBD2 aligns across 11 bases. The receptor was derived from a human donor with non-small cell lung cancer who had a complete response to radiotherapy plus ipilimumab. Source: peripheral blood, taken from a patient treated with radiotherapy plus ipilimumab. The CDR3 protein is CASSGGTSGYNEQFF. DNA of the CDR3: TGCGCCAGCAGCGGCGGGACTAGCGGTTACAATGAGCAGTTCTTC.